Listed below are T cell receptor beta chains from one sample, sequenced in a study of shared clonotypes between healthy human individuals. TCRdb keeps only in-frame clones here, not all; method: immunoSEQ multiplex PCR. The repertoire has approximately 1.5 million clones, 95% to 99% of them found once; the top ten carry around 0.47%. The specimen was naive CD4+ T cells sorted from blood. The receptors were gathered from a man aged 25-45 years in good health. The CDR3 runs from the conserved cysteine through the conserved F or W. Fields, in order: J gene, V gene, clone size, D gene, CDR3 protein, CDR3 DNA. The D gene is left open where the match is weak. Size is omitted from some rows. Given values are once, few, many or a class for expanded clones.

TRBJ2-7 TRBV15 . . CATSRNQGRQSYEQYF TGTGCCACCAGCAGAAACCAGGGCAGGCAATCCTACGAGCAGTACTTC
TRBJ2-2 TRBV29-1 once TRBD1 CSVNVGQGGIGELFF TGCAGCGTGAATGTTGGACAGGGGGGAATCGGGGAGCTGTTTTTT
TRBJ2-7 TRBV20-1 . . CSALMGLGQYF TGCAGTGCCCTTATGGGTCTGGGGCAGTACTTC
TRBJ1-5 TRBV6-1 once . CASSEVGGYGNQPQHF TGTGCCAGCAGTGAAGTGGGAGGGTACGGCAATCAGCCCCAGCATTTT
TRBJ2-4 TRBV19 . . CASRVDIAKNIQYF TGTGCCAGTAGAGTGGACATCGCCAAAAACATTCAGTACTTC
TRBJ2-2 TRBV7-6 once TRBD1 CASKLGTGWNTGELFF TGTGCCAGTAAACTGGGGACAGGGTGGAACACCGGGGAGCTGTTTTTT
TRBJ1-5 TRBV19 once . CASSQTMGQPQHF TGTGCCAGTAGTCAAACCATGGGGCAGCCCCAGCATTTT
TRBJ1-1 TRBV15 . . CATSRGGRVNTEAFF TGTGCCACCAGCAGAGGGGGCAGGGTGAACACTGAAGCTTTCTTT
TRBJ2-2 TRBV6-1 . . CASILSRGGNGELFF TGTGCCAGCATTTTGTCTCGAGGGGGAAACGGGGAGCTGTTTTTT
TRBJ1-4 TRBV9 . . CASTPGGTNEKLFF TGTGCCAGCACCCCCGGCGGTACTAATGAAAAACTGTTTTTT
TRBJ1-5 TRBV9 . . CASSVAPGYNQPQHF TGTGCCAGCAGCGTAGCTCCAGGGTACAATCAGCCCCAGCATTTT
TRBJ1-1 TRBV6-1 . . CASSVLTGNTEAFF TGTGCCAGCTCAGTCCTGACAGGTAACACTGAAGCTTTCTTT
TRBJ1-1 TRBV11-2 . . CASSFQPNTEAFF TGTGCCAGCAGCTTCCAGCCGAACACTGAAGCTTTCTTT
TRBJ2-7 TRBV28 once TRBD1 CASRGDRGSSYEQYF TGTGCCAGCAGGGGGGACAGGGGGTCTTCCTACGAGCAGTACTTC
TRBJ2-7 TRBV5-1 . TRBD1 CASSQRQGPYEQYF TGCGCCAGCAGCCAGAGACAGGGGCCCTACGAGCAGTACTTC
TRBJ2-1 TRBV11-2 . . CASTPSEGFYNEQFF TGTGCCAGCACCCCATCAGAGGGATTCTACAATGAGCAGTTCTTC
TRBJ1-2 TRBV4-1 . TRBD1 CASSATGGLELYGYTF TGCGCCAGCAGCGCTACAGGGGGCTTAGAGTTGTATGGCTACACCTTC
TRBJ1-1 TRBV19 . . CASSIPLAGMNTEAFF TGTGCCAGTAGTATACCCCTTGCAGGGATGAACACTGAAGCTTTCTTT
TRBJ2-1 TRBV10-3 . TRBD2 CAVGTRGNEQFF TGTGCCGTCGGGACTAGAGGTAATGAGCAGTTCTTC
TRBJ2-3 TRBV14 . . CASSQDLGFLTDTQYF TGTGCCAGCAGCCAAGATTTGGGATTCTTGACAGATACGCAGTATTTT
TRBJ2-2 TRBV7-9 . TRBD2 CASSFRLAGFIGELFF TGTGCCAGCAGCTTCCGACTAGCGGGTTTTATAGGGGAGCTGTTTTTT
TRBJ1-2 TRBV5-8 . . CASSALSLFKPF TGTGCCAGCAGCGCCCTGAGTCTCTTTAAACCCTTC
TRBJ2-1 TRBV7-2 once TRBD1 CASSLNRGSNEQFF TGTGCCAGCAGCTTAAACAGGGGGTCCAATGAGCAGTTCTTC
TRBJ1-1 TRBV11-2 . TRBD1 CASSYRTGADTEAFF TGTGCCAGCAGCTATCGGACAGGGGCGGACACTGAAGCTTTCTTT
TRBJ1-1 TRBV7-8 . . CASSLDRGTEAFF TGTGCCAGCAGCTTAGACCGCGGCACTGAAGCTTTCTTT
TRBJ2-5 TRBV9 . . CASSPKQTLYQETQYF TGTGCCAGCAGCCCCAAACAGACACTGTACCAAGAGACCCAGTACTTC
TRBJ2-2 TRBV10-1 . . CASRRGTNTGELFF TGCGCCAGCAGGCGAGGCACGAACACCGGGGAGCTGTTTTTT
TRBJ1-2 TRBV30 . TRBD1 CAWSPTGGYYGYTF TGTGCCTGGAGCCCGACAGGGGGGTACTATGGCTACACCTTC
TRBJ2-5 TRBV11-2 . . CASSLRDPRRQETQYF TGTGCCAGCAGCTTACGGGACCCGCGGCGACAAGAGACCCAGTACTTC
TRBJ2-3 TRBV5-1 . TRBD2 CASSLNKAGGPVDTQYF TGCGCCAGCAGCTTGAATAAGGCGGGAGGGCCCGTAGATACGCAGTATTTT
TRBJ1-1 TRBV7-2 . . CASSLGLGDTEAFF TGTGCCAGCAGCTTAGGTTTGGGAGACACTGAAGCTTTCTTT
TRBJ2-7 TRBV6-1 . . CASSEGGGSYEQYF TGTGCCAGCAGTGAAGGGGGAGGTTCCTACGAGCAGTACTTC
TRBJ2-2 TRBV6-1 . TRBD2 CASSEGEGMVPGELFF TGTGCCAGCAGTGAGGGGGAGGGTATGGTGCCCGGGGAGCTGTTTTTT
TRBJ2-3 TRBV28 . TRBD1 CASMGDRGLRTDTQYF TGTGCCAGCATGGGGGACAGGGGGCTAAGGACAGATACGCAGTATTTT
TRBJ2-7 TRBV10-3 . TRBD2 CAISEGGGPRSYEQYF TGTGCCATCAGTGAGGGGGGAGGGCCCCGCTCCTACGAGCAGTACTTC
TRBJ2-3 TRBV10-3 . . CAISESGGAGTDTQYF TGTGCCATCAGTGAGTCTGGAGGAGCCGGCACAGATACGCAGTATTTT
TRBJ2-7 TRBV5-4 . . CASSSPGEDYEQYF TGTGCCAGCAGCTCTCCAGGGGAGGACTACGAGCAGTACTTC
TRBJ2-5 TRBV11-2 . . CASSKRETQYF TGTGCCAGCAGTAAAAGGGAGACCCAGTACTTC
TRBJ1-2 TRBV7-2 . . CASRATGGFLSNDGYTF TGTGCCAGCAGGGCGACGGGAGGGTTTTTATCCAACGATGGCTACACCTTC
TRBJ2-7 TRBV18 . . CASPPPGGTGPYEQYF TGTGCCAGCCCCCCCCCGGGGGGGACAGGCCCCTACGAGCAGTACTTC
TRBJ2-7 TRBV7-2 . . CASSSNYEQYF TGTGCCAGCAGCTCTAACTACGAGCAGTACTTC
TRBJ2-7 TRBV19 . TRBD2 CASSLRLAGGPYEQYF TGTGCCAGTAGCCTTCGACTAGCGGGAGGGCCTTACGAGCAGTACTTC
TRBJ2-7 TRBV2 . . CASLRDIPAYEQYF TGTGCCAGCCTCCGGGACATTCCCGCCTACGAGCAGTACTTC
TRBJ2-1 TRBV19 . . CASSITRRGNEQFF TGTGCCAGTAGTATAACTCGGAGGGGCAATGAGCAGTTCTTC
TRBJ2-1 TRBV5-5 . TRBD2 CASSLGLAGVEQFF TGTGCCAGCAGCTTGGGACTAGCGGGAGTTGAGCAGTTCTTC
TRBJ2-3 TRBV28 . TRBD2 CASSYPLRGRASTDTQYF TGTGCCAGCAGTTACCCTCTTCGGGGGAGGGCAAGCACAGATACGCAGTATTTT
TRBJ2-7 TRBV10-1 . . CASSDSMKDEQYF TGCGCCAGTAGCGACAGTATGAAGGACGAGCAGTACTTC
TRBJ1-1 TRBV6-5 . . CASSYESENTEAFF TGTGCCAGCAGTTACGAGTCTGAGAACACTGAAGCTTTCTTT
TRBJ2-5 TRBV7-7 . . CASSVGWSQETQYF TGTGCCAGCAGCGTCGGGTGGTCGCAAGAGACCCAGTACTTC
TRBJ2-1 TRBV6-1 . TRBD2 CASSPRLAGDNEQFF TGTGCCAGCAGTCCCCGACTAGCGGGGGACAATGAGCAGTTCTTC